A selection of T cell receptor beta chains follows, all from one sample in a study of beta chain features in type 1 diabetes. Clones were sequenced by immunoSEQ multiplex PCR, and TCRdb holds only the in-frame ones, with some missing. The data show 600,000 to 650,000 clones, 15% to 19% seen once. Sequenced: naive CD4+ T cells from blood. The receptor set was obtained from a man aged 18 to 35 in good health. CDR3s include the opening cysteine and the closing phenylalanine or tryptophan. The order of the fields is J gene, clone size, V gene, D gene, CDR3 DNA, CDR3 protein. The D gene is left open where the match is weak. Clone size is stated in some rows and not others, as once, few, many or a class when expanded.

J: TRBJ2-5
size: few
V: TRBV6-6
D: .
DNA: TGTGCCAGCAGTTACCGAGGGGAAGAGACCCAGTACTTC
CDR3: CASSYRGEETQYF

J: TRBJ2-3
size: .
V: TRBV7-2
D: .
DNA: TGTGCCAGCACCTCGGGTGGCACAGATACGCAGTATTTT
CDR3: CASTSGGTDTQYF

J: TRBJ2-1
size: .
V: TRBV5-1
D: .
DNA: TGCGCCAGCAGCTTGGGGCTGGGCGACAATGAGCAGTTCTTC
CDR3: CASSLGLGDNEQFF

J: TRBJ2-5
size: few
V: TRBV5-4
D: .
DNA: TGTGCCAGCAGCAGGGGGGACAGTTACCAAGAGACCCAGTACTTC
CDR3: CASSRGDSYQETQYF

J: TRBJ1-2
size: .
V: TRBV28
D: .
DNA: TGTGCCAGCAGTTCTAGACAGGTTGGCTACACCTTC
CDR3: CASSSRQVGYTF

J: TRBJ1-1
size: .
V: TRBV11-3
D: .
DNA: TGTGCCAGCAGCCGGATGCGGGGGACTGAAGCTTTCTTT
CDR3: CASSRMRGTEAFF

J: TRBJ2-7
size: .
V: TRBV6-6
D: .
DNA: TGTGCCAGCAGTTACTCGGACAGACCCTACGAGCAGTACTTC
CDR3: CASSYSDRPYEQYF

J: TRBJ2-1
size: few
V: TRBV28
D: TRBD1
DNA: TGTGCCAGCAGCCCGAACCGGGACAGGGAGAGGCGTGAGCAGTTCTTC
CDR3: CASSPNRDRERREQFF

J: TRBJ2-7
size: few
V: TRBV4-3
D: TRBD1
DNA: TGCGCCAGCAGCCAAGATGGGGGGACAGGGGTCTACGAGCAGTACTTC
CDR3: CASSQDGGTGVYEQYF

J: TRBJ2-7
size: .
V: TRBV9
D: .
DNA: TGTGCCAGCAGCGGGACAGTAAGCTCCTACGAGCAGTACTTC
CDR3: CASSGTVSSYEQYF

J: TRBJ2-5
size: .
V: TRBV5-1
D: .
DNA: TGCGCCAGCAGCTTGAGGGGGGGCGGAGAGACCCAGTACTTC
CDR3: CASSLRGGGETQYF

J: TRBJ2-1
size: once
V: TRBV29-1
D: .
DNA: TGCAGCGTCCATACAGCGAGCTCCTACAATGAGCAGTTCTTC
CDR3: CSVHTASSYNEQFF

J: TRBJ2-6
size: many
V: TRBV2
D: .
DNA: TGTGCCAGGTCCCCGGGGTCTGGGGCCAACGTCCTGACTTTC
CDR3: CARSPGSGANVLTF

J: TRBJ2-1
size: .
V: TRBV30
D: .
DNA: TGTGCCTGGACCTCCCGGTCGGTCCGGGGGCAGGGATATTGGGGAGAGCAGTTCTTC
CDR3: CAWTSRSVRGQGYWGEQFF

J: TRBJ2-7
size: few
V: TRBV27
D: .
DNA: TGTGCCAGCAGTTTAATGGGGGCTCTTTCCTACGAGCAGTACTTC
CDR3: CASSLMGALSYEQYF

J: TRBJ2-5
size: few
V: TRBV28
D: TRBD1
DNA: TGTGCCAGCAGTGCGTGGACAGGACGAGAGACCCAGTACTTC
CDR3: CASSAWTGRETQYF

J: TRBJ2-7
size: .
V: TRBV15
D: TRBD2
DNA: TGTGCCACCAGCAGGGGACTAGCGTACGAGCAGTACTTC
CDR3: CATSRGLAYEQYF

J: TRBJ1-1
size: .
V: TRBV12-5
D: .
DNA: TGTGCTAGTGGTCCGGACAAATCGAAGGGTTTCTTT
CDR3: CASGPDKSKGFF

J: TRBJ1-3
size: .
V: TRBV27
D: TRBD1
DNA: TGTGCCAGCAGTTCCCTACCGCATTCGGGGCGACAGGGGTCTGGAAACACCATATATTTT
CDR3: CASSSLPHSGRQGSGNTIYF

J: TRBJ2-7
size: few
V: TRBV10-3
D: TRBD1
DNA: TGTGCCATCAGTGACGTTCCGGGACAGGGTAACTCCTACGAGCAGTACTTC
CDR3: CAISDVPGQGNSYEQYF

J: TRBJ2-5
size: few
V: TRBV9
D: .
DNA: TGTGCCAGCAGCGTATCCCGGGGCCAAGAGACCCAGTACTTC
CDR3: CASSVSRGQETQYF

J: TRBJ2-7
size: few
V: TRBV13
D: .
DNA: TGTGCCAGCAGCTTAACCGGTACTAACTACGAGCAGTACTTC
CDR3: CASSLTGTNYEQYF

J: TRBJ1-3
size: .
V: TRBV9
D: .
DNA: TGTGCCAGCAACCCCGAGGAGTTCTCTGGAAACACCATATATTTT
CDR3: CASNPEEFSGNTIYF

J: TRBJ1-6
size: .
V: TRBV7-2
D: .
DNA: TGTGCCAGCAGCTTAGGCGTTTCCAATTCACCCCTCCACTTT
CDR3: CASSLGVSNSPLHF

J: TRBJ1-5
size: few
V: TRBV7-2
D: .
DNA: TGTGCCAGCAGCTTAGTTGGGGACGGGAGGCGGCCCCAGCATTTT
CDR3: CASSLVGDGRRPQHF

J: TRBJ1-1
size: .
V: TRBV18
D: .
DNA: TGTGCCAGCTCACCGATGACCACAGGGTCCGTGAACACTGAAGCTTTCTTT
CDR3: CASSPMTTGSVNTEAFF

J: TRBJ2-3
size: few
V: TRBV4-2
D: .
DNA: TGTGCCAGCAGCCAAGATATGAGATACACAGATACGCAGTATTTT
CDR3: CASSQDMRYTDTQYF

J: TRBJ1-2
size: .
V: TRBV5-1
D: TRBD1
DNA: TGCGCCAGCAGCTTGGGGGACAGCTACAACTATGGCTACACCTTC
CDR3: CASSLGDSYNYGYTF

J: TRBJ1-1
size: few
V: TRBV4-3
D: .
DNA: TGCGCCAGCAGCCTGGTCGTCCTGGGGACTGAAGCTTTCTTT
CDR3: CASSLVVLGTEAFF